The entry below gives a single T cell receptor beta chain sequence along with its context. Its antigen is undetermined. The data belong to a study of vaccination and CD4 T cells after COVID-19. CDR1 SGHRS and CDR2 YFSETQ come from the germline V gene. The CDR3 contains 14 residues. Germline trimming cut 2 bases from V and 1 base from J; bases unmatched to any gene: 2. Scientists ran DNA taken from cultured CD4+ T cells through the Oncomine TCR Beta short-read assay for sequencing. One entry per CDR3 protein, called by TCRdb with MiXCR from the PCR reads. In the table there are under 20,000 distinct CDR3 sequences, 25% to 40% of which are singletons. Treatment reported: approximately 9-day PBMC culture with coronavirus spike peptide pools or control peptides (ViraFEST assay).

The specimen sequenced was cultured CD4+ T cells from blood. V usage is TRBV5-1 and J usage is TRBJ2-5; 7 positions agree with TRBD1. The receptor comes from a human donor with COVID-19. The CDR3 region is CASSLTGVQETQYF. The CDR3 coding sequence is TGCGCCAGCAGCTTAACAGGGGTCCAAGAGACCCAGTACTTC.